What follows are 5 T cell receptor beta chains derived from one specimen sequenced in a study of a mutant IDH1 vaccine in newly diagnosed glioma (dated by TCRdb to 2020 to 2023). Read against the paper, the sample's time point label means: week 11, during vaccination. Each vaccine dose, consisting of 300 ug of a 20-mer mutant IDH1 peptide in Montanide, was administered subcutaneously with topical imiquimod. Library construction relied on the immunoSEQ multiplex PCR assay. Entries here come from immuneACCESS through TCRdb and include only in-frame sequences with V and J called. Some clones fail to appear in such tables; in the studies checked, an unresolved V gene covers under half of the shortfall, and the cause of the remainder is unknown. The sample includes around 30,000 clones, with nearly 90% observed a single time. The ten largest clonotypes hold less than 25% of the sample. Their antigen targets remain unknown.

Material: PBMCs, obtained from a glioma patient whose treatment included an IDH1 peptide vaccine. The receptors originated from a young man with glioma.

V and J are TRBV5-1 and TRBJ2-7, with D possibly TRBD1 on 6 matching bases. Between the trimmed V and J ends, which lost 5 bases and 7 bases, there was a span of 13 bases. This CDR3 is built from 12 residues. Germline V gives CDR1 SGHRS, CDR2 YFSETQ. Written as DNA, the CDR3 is TGCGCCAGCAGTCCACAGGGTAGGGAGCAGTACTTC. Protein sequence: CASSPQGREQYF.

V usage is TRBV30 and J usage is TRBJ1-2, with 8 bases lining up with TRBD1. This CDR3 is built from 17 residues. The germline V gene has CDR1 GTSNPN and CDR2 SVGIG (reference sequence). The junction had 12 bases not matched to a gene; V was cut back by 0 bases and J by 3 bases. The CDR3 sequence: CAWSVSSQGARYYGYTF. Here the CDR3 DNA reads TGTGCCTGGAGTGTAAGTTCCCAGGGGGCGCGGTACTATGGCTACACCTTC.

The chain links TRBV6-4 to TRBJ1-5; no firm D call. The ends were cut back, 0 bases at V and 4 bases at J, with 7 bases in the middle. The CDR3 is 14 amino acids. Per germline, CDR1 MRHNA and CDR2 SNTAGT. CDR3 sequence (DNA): TGTGCCAGCAGTGACTCGAGAGGGAATCAGCCCCAGCATTTT. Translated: CASSDSRGNQPQHF.

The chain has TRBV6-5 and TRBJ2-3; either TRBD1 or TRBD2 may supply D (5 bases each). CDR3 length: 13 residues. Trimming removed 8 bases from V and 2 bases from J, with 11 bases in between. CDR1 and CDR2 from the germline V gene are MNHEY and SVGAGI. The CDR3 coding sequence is TGTGCCAGCGGTGGGACGGTCACAGATACGCAGTATTTT. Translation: CASGGTVTDTQYF.

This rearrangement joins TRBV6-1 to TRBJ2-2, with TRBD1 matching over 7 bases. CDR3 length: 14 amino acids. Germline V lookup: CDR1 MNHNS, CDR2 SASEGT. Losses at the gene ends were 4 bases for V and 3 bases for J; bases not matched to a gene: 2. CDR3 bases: TGTGCCAGCAGTGCTACAGGGGACACCGGGGAGCTGTTTTTT. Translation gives CASSATGDTGELFF.